These T cell receptor beta chains were read from a single sample in a study of early T cells in non-severe SARS-CoV-2 infection. TCRdb reprocessed the 5' RACE reads via MiXCR and lists one record per CDR3 protein. This table has roughly 100,000 distinct CDR3 sequences, around 13% appearing once. Sequencing input: whole blood. The source of these receptors is an adult who was a healthcare worker with PCR-confirmed SARS-CoV-2 infection or an uninfected control (not recorded which). CDR3s include the opening cysteine and the closing phenylalanine or tryptophan. The D gene is left open where the match is weak. The size of a clone is reported for some rows only, either as once, few or many, or as a class for expanded clones.

V,size,D,J,CDR3,DNA
TRBV7-2,NA,NA,TRBJ2-7,CASSLRRGDRPYEQYF,TGTGCCAGCAGCTTAAGGCGCGGGGATCGGCCCTACGAGCAGTACTTC
TRBV5-1,many,NA,TRBJ1-2,CASEDPPQGYTF,TGCGCCAGTGAGGACCCACCTCAGGGCTACACCTTC
TRBV4-1,few,NA,TRBJ2-1,CASSPGPGEPF,TGCGCCAGCAGCCCCGGGCCAGGGGAGCCCTTC
TRBV27,NA,TRBD1,TRBJ2-7,CASSWDRGTYEQYF,TGTGCCAGCAGCTGGGACAGGGGTACCTACGAGCAGTACTTC
TRBV10-3,NA,NA,TRBJ2-2,CAISEYWTLTTGELFF,TGTGCCATCAGTGAGTACTGGACTCTAACCACCGGGGAGCTGTTTTTT
TRBV28,few,TRBD2,TRBJ2-7,CRSGRARRPYEQYF,TGTCGCAGCGGGAGGGCGAGACGCCCCTACGAGCAGTACTTC
TRBV6-1,few,NA,TRBJ1-2,CASSQAAVPYGYTF,TGTGCCAGCAGTCAAGCAGCGGTTCCTTATGGCTACACCTTC
TRBV28,NA,NA,TRBJ1-5,CASSTRRGDQPQHF,TGTGCCAGCAGTACCAGGAGAGGCGATCAGCCCCAGCATTTT
TRBV28,many,NA,TRBJ1-6,CASSPGGLDSPLHF,TGTGCCAGCAGTCCCGGGGGACTTGATTCACCCCTCCACTTT
TRBV7-9,few,NA,TRBJ2-7,CASSLAGVREQYF,TGTGCCAGCAGCTTAGCGGGAGTTAGGGAGCAGTACTTC
TRBV30,few,NA,TRBJ2-7,CAWTIGGIAQYF,TGTGCCTGGACCATAGGAGGGATAGCGCAGTACTTC
TRBV7-8,many,TRBD2,TRBJ2-1,CASSLGLAGLVSYNEQFF,TGTGCCAGCAGCTTAGGACTAGCGGGGTTGGTCTCCTACAATGAGCAGTTCTTC
TRBV6-6,many,NA,TRBJ1-3,CATNLAAGNTIYF,TGTGCCACCAACCTGGCAGCTGGAAACACCATATATTTT
TRBV20-1,NA,TRBD1,TRBJ2-1,CSAAGTVKANEQFF,TGCAGTGCCGCCGGGACAGTAAAGGCGAATGAGCAGTTCTTC
TRBV4-1,many,NA,TRBJ2-3,CASSQAALSPSTDTQYF,TGCGCCAGCAGCCAGGCCGCGTTGTCTCCCAGCACAGATACGCAGTATTTT
TRBV4-1,many,TRBD1,TRBJ2-1,CASSQVDRDLNEQFF,TGCGCCAGCAGCCAAGTGGACAGGGACCTCAATGAGCAGTTCTTC
TRBV12-3/TRBV12-4,many,NA,TRBJ2-7,CASSLGRGPREQYF,TGTGCCAGCAGTTTAGGGCGGGGACCAAGGGAACAGTACTTC
TRBV4-2,NA,NA,TRBJ2-1,CASSPAGFSDNEQFF,TGTGCCAGCAGCCCAGCCGGGTTTTCCGACAATGAGCAGTTCTTC
TRBV2,many,TRBD2,TRBJ2-7,CASTGGVTYDEQYF,TGTGCCAGCACGGGGGGGGTGACCTACGACGAGCAGTACTTC
TRBV7-2,NA,NA,TRBJ2-7,CASSWTGSAEQYF,TGTGCCAGCAGCTGGACCGGGTCGGCCGAGCAGTACTTC
TRBV10-3,NA,NA,TRBJ1-1,CATGQLNTEAFF,TGTGCCACGGGACAACTGAACACTGAAGCTTTCTTT
TRBV20-1,many,NA,TRBJ2-1,CSARIRGTYNEQFF,TGCAGTGCTAGGATTCGGGGTACCTACAATGAGCAGTTCTTC
TRBV4-1,few,NA,TRBJ2-2,CASSLTTTGASTGELFF,TGCGCCAGCAGCCTCACCACCACTGGAGCCTCCACCGGGGAGCTGTTTTTT
TRBV11-2,few,NA,TRBJ2-5,CASSLDRLVETQYF,TGTGCCAGCAGCTTAGATCGTCTAGTCGAGACCCAGTACTTC
TRBV10-3,few,NA,TRBJ2-7,CAISEGSYEQYF,TGTGCCATCAGTGAGGGCTCCTACGAGCAGTACTTC
TRBV27,few,NA,TRBJ2-3,CASSSISPHTDTQYF,TGTGCCAGCAGTTCCATTAGCCCCCACACAGATACGCAGTATTTT
TRBV6-2/TRBV6-3,NA,TRBD2,TRBJ2-7,CASGLADNYEQYF,TGTGCCAGCGGGCTAGCGGACAACTACGAGCAGTACTTC
TRBV12-3/TRBV12-4,NA,NA,TRBJ2-3,CASRPSGGPSTDTQYF,TGTGCCAGCAGGCCCTCCGGTGGGCCTAGCACAGATACGCAGTATTTT